This entry lists 6 T cell receptor beta chains sequenced from one sample in a study of blood T cells in healthy people across ages. With a J-beta primer mix and a sample-barcoded 5' primer, a second PCR ran 7 to 11 cycles. MiXCR was run by TCRdb on the 5' RACE reads, yielding one entry per CDR3 protein. The profile shows 1.5 million to 2 million distinct CDR3 sequences, just under 50% of them singletons. The sample was blood. The receptor source for this set is a woman aged 40 to 49 in good health.

This clonotype was observed a handful of times. J is TRBJ2-5 and V is TRBV20-1; TRBD2 matches 9 bases. CDR3 length: 15 amino acids. The germline gives CDR1 DFQATT, CDR2 SNEGSKA (reference sequence). The trim removed 4 bases at V and 4 bases at J, leaving 10 bases unmatched. The CDR3 bases are TGCAGTGCTATAGTGCATGGACTAGCGTCAGAGACCCAGTACTTC. Translated, it gives CSAIVHGLASETQYF.

This chain uses TRBV6-6 with TRBJ2-5; 13 positions agree with TRBD2. The CDR3 extends over 16 amino acids. The V gene's germline CDR1 is MNHNY and CDR2 SVGAGI (reference sequence). Trimming at V came to 9 bases and at J to 1 base, leaving 8 bases not matched to a gene. This chain's CDR3 is CASKGTSGDSQETQYF. The DNA for the CDR3 is TGTGCCAGTAAGGGGACTAGCGGGGATTCCCAAGAGACCCAGTACTTC.

J is TRBJ2-7 and V is TRBV20-1, with D unresolved. The CDR3 is 12 amino acids. Germline CDR1 reads DFQATT; CDR2 reads SNEGSKA (reference sequence). Trimming cost V 4 bases and J 5 bases, with 12 bases left between them. CDR3 amino acids: CSATPRSNEQYF. The CDR3 DNA reads as TGCAGTGCTACCCCGAGGTCCAACGAGCAGTACTTC.

Remarks on this clonotype: The junction differs from germline at one of its ends, possibly a read error. The genes are TRBV29-1 and TRBJ1-1; tentatively, D is TRBD1 (6 bases). The CDR3 sequence is 15 residues long. Looked up from germline, CDR1 is SQVTM and CDR2 is ANQGSEA. CDR3: CSVPRRGGLNTEAFF. In DNA form, the CDR3 reads TGCAGCGTTCCTAGGAGAGGGGGACTGAACACCGAAGCTTTCTTT.

In its sample, this clonotype was seen many times. This chain uses TRBV29-1 with TRBJ2-4; D remains ambiguous. The germline V and J ends were trimmed by 4 bases and 7 bases, with 11 bases remaining between them. CDR1 is SQVTM, CDR2 ANQGSEA, per germline. CDR3 length: 12 amino acids. CDR3 in amino acids: CSVGQAGNIQYF. The CDR3 coding sequence is TGCAGCGTTGGTCAGGCTGGGAACATTCAGTACTTC.

With regard to this clonotype: A read error may produce the germline difference seen at one junction end. The chain couples TRBV7-8 to TRBJ2-1; the match to TRBD2 covers 7 bases. The CDR3 is made up of 15 amino acids. Per germline, CDR1 SGHVS and CDR2 FQNEAQ. This chain's CDR3 is CAGSLEGLNYNEQFF. The CDR3 nucleotides read TGTGCCGGCAGCTTAGAGGGACTAAACTACAATGAGCAGTTCTTC.